The next 10 T cell receptor beta chains were all read from a single sample in a study of neurological immune-mediated disorders. TCRdb reanalysed the 5' RACE reads using MiXCR and keeps one entry per CDR3 protein. The sample records 60,000 to 90,000 distinct CDR3 sequences, about 9.4% being singletons. Time point indicated: longitudinal time-point 1 (baseline). Sequencing used PBMCs. The receptors stem from a man aged 30 to 39 in good health.

This clonotype was seen repeatedly, ten times or more. CDR3 sequence (DNA): TGCAGCGTTGGTTTGGCAGGGGTGGATCAGCCCCAGCATTTT. This gives the protein CSVGLAGVDQPQHF. The chain combines TRBV29-1 with TRBJ1-5; TRBD1 might be the D (6 bases). CDR1 and CDR2 (germline): SQVTM, ANQGSEA. Trimming shortened V by 4 bases and J by 5 bases, and 15 bases separated the two germline ends. This CDR3 region has 14 residues.

This clonotype appeared many times. The V gene is TRBV18, the J gene TRBJ1-1; D gene ambiguous. The CDR3 runs 14 residues. V was shortened by 2 bases and J by 4 bases, with 11 bases between the two germline ends. Per germline, CDR1 KGHSH and CDR2 LQKENI. This chain's CDR3 is CASSPTGDPTEAFF. The CDR3, as DNA: TGTGCCAGCTCACCAACCGGAGACCCCACTGAAGCTTTCTTT. The variable domain in full, completed from reference TRBV18 and TRBJ1-1, reads NAGVMQNPRHLVRRRGQEARLRCSPMKGHSHVYWYRQLPEEGLKFMVYLQKENIIDESGMPKERFSAEFPKEGPSILRIQQVVRGDSAAYFCASSPTGDPTEAFFGQGTRLTVV.

Many counts were recorded for this clonotype. The chain carries TRBV25-1 and TRBJ2-6, with TRBD1 identical over 9 bases. Trimming took 2 bases from V and 4 from J; bases not matched to a gene: 9. Per germline, CDR1 MGHDK and CDR2 SYGVNS. This CDR3 is built from 18 residues. The chain's CDR3 is CASSEIPGQGSGANVLTF. The DNA of the CDR3 is TGTGCCAGCAGTGAAATTCCGGGACAGGGATCGGGGGCCAACGTCCTGACTTTC.

This clonotype was seen ten or more times. The chain couples TRBV10-3 to TRBJ2-1, with 9 bases matching TRBD2. The V gene end was trimmed by 4 bases and the J gene end by 3 bases; junction bases not matched to a gene: 22. Germline assignment: CDR1 ENHRY and CDR2 SYGVKD. The CDR3 extends over 21 amino acids. The CDR3 nucleotides read TGTGCCATCAGTGCGCAGGGACCGGGCGGGAGGGCCCATGGGGACTACAATGAGCAGTTCTTC. Amino acid sequence: CAISAQGPGGRAHGDYNEQFF.

The CDR3: CASSEGTGGSRQPQHF. CDR3 DNA: TGTGCCAGCAGTGAAGGGACAGGGGGCTCGAGACAGCCCCAGCATTTT. The V call is TRBV6-1, the J call TRBJ1-5, with TRBD1 matching over 11 bases. The J segment lost 7 bases and the V segment lost 1 base, leaving 6 bases of the junction unmatched. The germline gives CDR1 MNHNS, CDR2 SASEGT. The CDR3 length is 16 residues.

This clonotype was found many times. The chain carries TRBV6-5 and TRBJ1-2; perhaps TRBD1 as D (5 bases). V was cut by 5 bases and J by 6 bases, with 16 bases left in between. This CDR3 is built from 14 residues. Germline assignment: CDR1 MNHEY and CDR2 SVGAGI. This chain's CDR3 is CASSRGGELHGYTF. DNA of the CDR3: TGTGCCAGCAGTCGGGGGGGGGAACTCCATGGCTACACCTTC.

The chain uses TRBV5-1 and TRBJ2-7, with D perhaps TRBD1 (5 bases). The CDR3 spans 13 residues. Germline assignment: CDR1 SGHRS and CDR2 YFSETQ. Trimming left V 1 base short and J 2 bases short, with 7 bases between. The CDR3 DNA is TGCGCCAGCAGCTTGACAGGCCCCTACGAGCAGTACTTC. The encoded protein is CASSLTGPYEQYF.

This clonotype was recorded at least ten times. The V gene is TRBV3-1, the J gene TRBJ1-3; no firm D call. CDR3 length equals 16 residues. The germline V gene encodes CDR1 LGHDT and CDR2 YNNKEL (reference sequence). V gave up 2 bases and J gave up 0 bases, with 11 bases separating them. Written as DNA, the CDR3 is TGTGCCAGCAGCCAACCTAGGACGGACTCTGGAAACACCATATATTTT. Translated, it gives CASSQPRTDSGNTIYF.

This clonotype was observed many times. The J gene is TRBJ2-7, the V gene TRBV7-9; tentative D call: TRBD2 (6 bases). Trimming left V 4 bases short and J 3 bases short, with 13 bases between. In germline, CDR1 is SEHNR, CDR2 FQNEAQ (reference sequence). This CDR3 contains 14 residues. CDR3 in DNA: TGTGCCAGCAGCTCTACTAGCACAAGCTACGAGCAGTACTTC. As protein: CASSSTSTSYEQYF.

This clonotype was picked up many times. The junction shows a germline mismatch at one end, possibly a read error. The V call is TRBV5-1, the J call TRBJ2-3, with 9 bases matching TRBD2. This CDR3 has 15 residues. The V gene's germline CDR1 is SGHRS and CDR2 YFSETQ. CDR3 coding DNA: TGCGCCAGCAGGCCTGATAGCGGGAGCAGAGATACGCAGTATTTT. Translation gives CASRPDSGSRDTQYF.